This TCR beta chain derives from a study of neoadjuvant nivolumab and ipilimumab in lung cancer. Between the trimmed V and J ends, which lost 0 bases and 5 bases, there was a span of 11 bases. CDR1 is SGHRS, CDR2 YFSETQ, per germline. The CDR3 has 15 amino acids. Here immunoSEQ multiplex PCR was the method, and the copy in TCRdb shows in-frame clones only, minus some. Seen here are about 25,000 clones, approximately 78% observed once, and the top ten hold 7.5% to 10%. This clone was observed a handful of times. The chain employs TRBV5-1 and TRBJ1-4, with D perhaps TRBD1 (6 bases). The receptor comes from an adult with non-small cell lung cancer. The sample here was tumor tissue, taken after neoadjuvant nivolumab, alone or with ipilimumab, at or shortly before surgery. This CDR3 reads CASSLGGQGNEKLFF. CDR3 sequence (DNA): TGCGCCAGCAGCTTGGGGGGGCAGGGGAATGAAAAACTGTTTTTT.